This passage covers 32 T cell receptor beta chains from one sample sequenced in a study of blood T cell repertoires in COVID-19 (dated by TCRdb to 2019 to 2021). Receptor libraries were prepared by the immunoSEQ multiplex PCR assay. In its TCRdb copy, this immuneACCESS table keeps in-frame sequences only and misses some clones. Where compared with another copy, unresolved V genes explain less than half of these, and the others have no known cause. This sample comprises some 120,000 clones, around 86% of them detected only once. Approximately 16% of the sample is held by the ten biggest clonotypes. The sequenced sample was peripheral blood. Source of these receptors: a woman aged 50 to 60 who had recovered from COVID-19.

V gene TRBV7-2 combines with J gene TRBJ2-3; no reliable D call. This CDR3 has 16 amino acids. Between the trimmed V and J ends, which lost 0 bases and 1 base, there was a span of 11 bases. Per germline, CDR1 SGHTA and CDR2 FQGNSA. CDR3 bases: TGTGCCAGCAGCTTAGCGGCTACTCAGGGCACAGATACGCAGTATTTT. Translating gives CASSLAATQGTDTQYF.

This sequence joins TRBV19 and TRBJ1-4, with 7 nucleotides matching TRBD1. CDR1 LNHDA and CDR2 SQIVND come from the germline V gene (reference sequence). Losses at the gene ends were 8 bases for V and 0 bases for J; bases not matched to a gene: 3. The CDR3 has 14 amino acids. The CDR3: CASFDRATNEKLFF. The CDR3 DNA is TGTGCCAGTTTTGACAGGGCAACTAATGAAAAACTGTTTTTT.

The chain uses TRBV6-5 and TRBJ1-5; 7 bases fit TRBD1. J was trimmed by 4 bases and V by 5 bases; bases with no gene match: 8. Germline CDR1 reads MNHEY; CDR2 reads SVGAGI. This CDR3 contains 15 residues. CDR3 sequence reads: CASSLSGTVNQPQHF. DNA for the CDR3: TGTGCCAGCAGTCTAAGTGGGACAGTTAATCAGCCCCAGCATTTT.

This clone appeared once. The chain has TRBV7-9 and TRBJ1-2; D is possibly TRBD1 (6 bases). The V gene lost 5 bases and the J gene lost 5 bases, with 21 bases spanning the gap. The CDR3 consists of 16 residues. CDR1 and CDR2 (germline): SEHNR, FQNEAQ (reference sequence). The CDR3 spells CASSTAPGTTTYGYTF. The CDR3 nucleotides are TGTGCCAGCAGCACCGCTCCCGGGACAACTACTTATGGCTACACCTTC.

The V and J genes are TRBV2 and TRBJ1-2; D is uncertain. Germline CDR1 is SNHLY and CDR2 is FYNNEI. CDR3 length equals 14 residues. Trimming shortened V by 1 base and J by 4 bases, and 10 bases separated the two germline ends. CDR3 sequence reads: CASSEGPRGYGYTF. As DNA, the CDR3 is TGTGCCAGCAGTGAAGGGCCCAGAGGCTATGGCTACACCTTC.

CDR3 in amino acids: CASSQAELAGEVDEQFF. The CDR3 region has the DNA TGCGCCAGCAGCCAAGCCGAGCTAGCGGGAGAGGTCGATGAGCAGTTCTTC. The V call is TRBV4-3, the J call TRBJ2-1, with TRBD2 identical over 10 bases. Germline loops: CDR1 LGHNA, CDR2 YSLEER. V gave up 1 base and J gave up 8 bases; unmatched junction bases: 11. The CDR3 length is 17 residues.

This clone appeared a single time. V and J are TRBV3-1 (or the pseudogene TRBV3-2) and TRBJ1-3; possibly TRBD1 for D (6 bases). Trimming pared 4 bases from V and 1 base from J, leaving 17 bases between. Germline-derived CDR1 and CDR2 are LGHDT and YNNKEL (reference sequence). The CDR3 has 17 amino acids. The CDR3 protein is CASSPPDRARSGNTIYF. The CDR3 nucleotides read TGTGCCAGCAGCCCACCGGACAGAGCCCGATCTGGAAACACCATATATTTT.

The rearrangement uses TRBV6-5 and TRBJ1-2; D may be TRBD1 (6 bases). Germline V gives CDR1 MNHEY, CDR2 SVGAGI. V was trimmed by 6 bases and J by 3 bases, leaving 11 bases between them. This CDR3 is 13 amino acids long. CDR3 protein: CASSLQGDYGYTF. CDR3 bases: TGTGCCAGCAGCCTACAGGGTGACTATGGCTACACCTTC.

J is TRBJ1-6 and V is TRBV3-1 (or the pseudogene TRBV3-2), with no clear D. With 2 bases removed from V and 4 bases from J, the gap between germline ends came to 15 bases. The CDR3 has 17 amino acids. Per germline, CDR1 LGHDT and CDR2 YNNKEL (reference sequence). For the CDR3, the DNA is TGTGCCAGCAGCCAAAGAACTCCGGGAGCGTATAATTCACCCCTCCACTTT. It specifies CASSQRTPGAYNSPLHF.

In its sample, this clone was seen once. The chain carries TRBV4-1 and TRBJ1-1; a possible D gene is TRBD1 (6 bases). With 4 bases removed from V and 0 bases from J, the gap between germline ends came to 21 bases. Germline V gene lookup returns CDR1 MGHRA and CDR2 YSYEKL. The CDR3 covers 18 residues. The CDR3 region is CASSPSNRAGVMNTEAFF. DNA of the CDR3: TGCGCCAGCAGCCCGTCAAACAGGGCAGGGGTAATGAACACTGAAGCTTTCTTT.

The chain carries TRBV7-9 and TRBJ2-7; TRBD1 aligns across 11 bases. Losses at the gene ends were 5 bases for V and 9 bases for J; bases not matched to a gene: 12. Germline V gene lookup returns CDR1 SEHNR and CDR2 FQNEAQ (reference sequence). The CDR3 spans 15 residues. The CDR3 spells CASSRLGQGGKGQYF. The CDR3 DNA follows: TGTGCCAGCAGCCGTCTGGGACAGGGGGGTAAAGGGCAGTACTTC.

In its sample, this clone was seen once. The germline gene is not matched at one end of the junction; a read error may be the cause. This chain joins TRBV18 and TRBJ1-1, with D possibly being TRBD1 (6 bases). Germline CDR1 is KGHSH and CDR2 is LQKENI. This CDR3 region has 15 residues. The CDR3 DNA sequence: TGTGCCAGCTCACCGTATACAGGGTTGAACTCTGAAGCTTTCTTT. Its protein is CASSPYTGLNSEAFF.

V and J are TRBV5-1 and TRBJ1-1; no clear D gene. CDR1 is SGHRS, CDR2 YFSETQ, per germline. CDR3 length equals 13 residues. V lost 0 bases and J 5 bases, leaving 8 bases between the germline ends. DNA of the CDR3: TGCGCCAGCAGCTTGGGAGGGAAAACTGAAGCTTTCTTT. Amino acid sequence: CASSLGGKTEAFF.

This rearrangement joins TRBV5-6 to TRBJ2-5; 7 positions match TRBD1. Germline V lookup: CDR1 SGHDT, CDR2 YYEEEE. V lost 0 bases to trimming and J lost 2 bases; unmatched junction nucleotides: 4. CDR3 size: 15 residues. The CDR3 DNA is TGTGCCAGCAGCTTGGTAAGGGGGCTTCAAGAGACCCAGTACTTC. Its protein is CASSLVRGLQETQYF. Combining the CDR3 with reference TRBV5-6 and TRBJ2-5 gives the whole variable domain DAGVTQSPTHLIKTRGQQVTLRCSPKSGHDTVSWYQQALGQGPQFIFQYYEEEERQRGNFPDRFSGHQFPNYSSELNVNALLLGDSALYLCASSLVRGLQETQYFGPGTRLLVL.

The chain combines TRBV19 with TRBJ1-1, with 9 bases identical to TRBD1. The CDR3 has 15 residues. Germline trimming cut 6 bases from V and 0 bases from J; bases unmatched to any gene: 5. Germline-derived CDR1 and CDR2 are LNHDA and SQIVND (reference sequence). CDR3 in DNA: TGTGCCAGTAGGGACAGGGGAAGGATGAACACTGAAGCTTTCTTT. Its protein product is CASRDRGRMNTEAFF.

V is TRBV4-3 and J is TRBJ1-4; D might be TRBD1 (5 bases). Germline V CDR1 and CDR2: LGHNA, YSLEER. V was shortened by 1 base and J by 5 bases, with 14 bases between the two germline ends. This CDR3 region has 16 residues. The CDR3: CASSQAAGQGNEKLFF. The CDR3 DNA follows: TGCGCCAGCAGCCAAGCCGCGGGGCAGGGAAATGAAAAACTGTTTTTT.

Only one count was recorded for this clone. The V gene is TRBV9, the J gene TRBJ2-3; 12 bases align to TRBD1. Looked up from germline, CDR1 is SGDLS and CDR2 is YYNGEE. Unmatched junction bases numbered 4, after V lost 4 bases and J lost 4 bases. The CDR3 sequence is 15 residues long. The CDR3 spells CASSLGTGGADTQYF. CDR3 sequence (DNA): TGTGCCAGCAGCCTCGGGACAGGGGGCGCAGATACGCAGTATTTT.

The chain couples TRBV5-6 to TRBJ2-3; 7 bases line up with TRBD2. The CDR3 runs 13 residues. Germline V CDR1 and CDR2: SGHDT, YYEEEE. V trimming: 5 bases; J trimming: 1 base; junction bases outside the gene matches: 1. Written as DNA, the CDR3 is TGTGCCAGCAGACGGGGGGGCACAGATACGCAGTATTTT. Amino acids: CASRRGGTDTQYF.

V is TRBV12-5 and J is TRBJ2-1; D may be TRBD2 (6 bases). The CDR3 consists of 15 residues. The V end was cut by 6 bases, the J end by 3 bases, with 15 bases between. The germline V gene encodes CDR1 LGHNT and CDR2 FRNRAP. CDR3 protein: CASGAPAGFYNEQFF. DNA for the CDR3: TGTGCTAGTGGAGCCCCCGCGGGGTTCTACAATGAGCAGTTCTTC.

The CDR3 loop reads CASTHEETNTGELFF. The CDR3 DNA sequence: TGCGCCAGCACTCACGAGGAGACCAACACCGGGGAGCTGTTTTTT. The chain carries TRBV23-1 and TRBJ2-2; D call uncertain. TRBV23-1 is classed as an ORF, of uncertain function. V was shortened by 7 bases and J by 2 bases, with 14 bases between the two germline ends. The CDR3 length is 15 residues.

This clone was observed a handful of times. The J gene is TRBJ1-1, the V gene TRBV3-1 (or the pseudogene TRBV3-2); no firm D call. The CDR3 runs 14 residues. The germline V gene encodes CDR1 LGHDT and CDR2 YNNKEL (reference sequence). The V gene lost 4 bases and the J gene lost 0 bases, with 9 bases spanning the gap. The CDR3 here is CASSPSYLNTEAFF. The DNA of the CDR3 is TGTGCCAGCAGCCCCTCGTATTTGAACACTGAAGCTTTCTTT.

As to this clone: One end of the junction does not line up with germline, which may come from a read error. The V gene is TRBV7-2, the J gene TRBJ1-1, with a weak D call TRBD1 (5 bases). The CDR3 has 14 residues. In germline, CDR1 is SGHTA, CDR2 FQGNSA. CDR3 nucleotide sequence: TGTGCCAGCAGCTTAGAGCCAGGGAACGCTGAAGCTTTCTTT. It codes for CASSLEPGNAEAFF.

This chain joins TRBV29-1 and TRBJ1-2; 9 nucleotides agree with TRBD1. After removal of 6 bases from V and 7 bases from J, the junction contained 6 bases not matched to a gene. This CDR3 has 12 amino acids. Germline CDR1 SQVTM, CDR2 ANQGSEA. The CDR3 coding sequence is TGCAGCGTCGGGACAGGGCTAGGTGGCTACACCTTC. It is translated as CSVGTGLGGYTF.

The V and J genes are TRBV7-2 and TRBJ1-4; D may be TRBD1 (5 bases). The V and J ends lost 7 bases and 4 bases respectively, with 13 bases between them. Looked up from germline, CDR1 is SGHTA and CDR2 is FQGNSA. The CDR3 sequence is 14 residues long. This chain's CDR3 is CASTPFGGNEKLFF. CDR3 nucleotides: TGTGCCAGCACCCCTTTCGGGGGTAATGAAAAACTGTTTTTT.

This chain joins TRBV3-1 (or the pseudogene TRBV3-2) and TRBJ2-2; 10 nucleotides line up with TRBD2. The CDR3 spans 16 residues. Losses at the gene ends were 4 bases for V and 5 bases for J; bases not matched to a gene: 7. Germline CDR1 reads LGHDT; CDR2 reads YNNKEL (reference sequence). In DNA form, the CDR3 reads TGTGCCAGCAGCCCCAGGGGACTAGCGTATACCGGGGAGCTGTTTTTT. The encoded protein is CASSPRGLAYTGELFF.

The genes are TRBV7-9 and TRBJ2-3, with 8 bases that match TRBD2. The CDR3 runs to 16 residues. The J segment lost 2 bases and the V segment lost 1 base, leaving 5 bases of the junction unmatched. Germline CDR1 SEHNR, CDR2 FQNEAQ (reference sequence). The CDR3 region is CASSLGKRGSTDTQYF. The CDR3 nucleotides read TGTGCCAGCAGCTTAGGAAAGCGGGGGTCCACAGATACGCAGTATTTT.

This chain uses TRBV4-1 with TRBJ2-7, with D tentatively TRBD2 (6 bases). Trimming took 5 bases from V and 3 from J, leaving 11 bases between them. The CDR3 has 13 amino acids. Per germline, CDR1 MGHRA and CDR2 YSYEKL. The CDR3 is CASSAAGRYEQYF. DNA for the CDR3: TGCGCCAGCAGCGCGGCGGGGCGCTACGAGCAGTACTTC.

The chain joins TRBV13 to TRBJ2-7; possibly TRBD1 for D (6 bases). This CDR3 comprises 14 residues. Trimming removed 5 bases at V and 0 bases at J, with 11 bases between. Germline loops: CDR1 PRHDT, CDR2 FYEKMQ (reference sequence). The CDR3: CASSHNRDSYEQYF. CDR3 DNA: TGTGCCAGCAGCCACAACAGGGACTCCTACGAGCAGTACTTC.

This sequence joins TRBV3-1 (or the pseudogene TRBV3-2) and TRBJ1-2; 10 bases line up with TRBD1. CDR1 is LGHDT, CDR2 YNNKEL, per germline (reference sequence). The CDR3 spans 14 residues. V lost 2 bases and J lost 8; bases outside the gene matches: 5. This CDR3 is CASSQPGTGDGYTF. Here the CDR3 DNA reads TGTGCCAGCAGCCAACCCGGGACAGGGGACGGCTACACCTTC.

The chain carries TRBV24-1 and TRBJ2-2, with 7 bases that match TRBD2. In germline, CDR1 is KGHDR, CDR2 SFDVKD. The CDR3 is 18 residues long. The V gene end was trimmed by 3 bases and the J gene end by 3 bases; junction bases not matched to a gene: 12. In nucleotides, the CDR3 is TGTGCCACCAGTGATCTGGCGGGAGCCGGGGTCGACACCGGGGAGCTGTTTTTT. Residues: CATSDLAGAGVDTGELFF.

This clone has more than one count but fewer than ten. This chain uses TRBV2 with TRBJ1-4, with 8 bases identical to TRBD1. The V gene end was trimmed by 1 base and the J gene end by 8 bases; junction bases not matched to a gene: 9. From germline, CDR1 is SNHLY and CDR2 FYNNEI. This CDR3 comprises 16 residues. The CDR3 here is CASSEVWDRYGEKLFF. CDR3 nucleotide sequence: TGTGCCAGCAGTGAAGTTTGGGACAGGTATGGAGAAAAACTGTTTTTT.

The rearrangement uses TRBV28 and TRBJ1-1; 7 bases align to TRBD1. CDR1 is MDHEN and CDR2 is SYDVKM in the germline V gene. V was clipped by 8 bases and J by 10 bases; unmatched bases: 19. The CDR3 is 15 residues long. CDR3 sequence reads: CASAEGETGTTGAFF. CDR3 in DNA: TGTGCCAGCGCTGAGGGGGAGACAGGGACAACGGGAGCTTTCTTT.